The present T cell receptor (beta chain) was sequenced within a study of T cells after yellow fever vaccination. Study-wide background: Fractions with few cells were prepared using SMART-Seq v4 Ultra Low Input.

A 5'RACE template-switching step, the method used to make TCR cDNA, added a universal primer site and UMIs. TCRdb re-called the 5' RACE reads with MiXCR, one entry per CDR3 protein. Here the sample spans around 300,000 distinct CDR3 sequences, roughly 4.3% being singletons. This clonotype appeared a few times. The receptor's source is a man aged 18 to 29 who received the YFV17D yellow fever vaccine. Source: PBMCs, taken 5 days after the yellow fever booster vaccination.

CDR3 in amino acids: CSSRGRGLNTEAFF. The CDR3 DNA is TGCAGCTCCCGCGGGCGGGGGCTGAACACTGAAGCTTTCTTT. This rearrangement joins TRBV29-1 to TRBJ1-1, with D possibly being TRBD1 (6 bases). Germline CDR1 reads SQVTM; CDR2 reads ANQGSEA. V dropped 8 bases and J dropped 0 bases, with 16 bases sitting between them. The CDR3 contains 14 residues. Full variable domain (missing parts from reference TRBV29-1 and TRBJ1-1): SAVISQKPSRDICQRGTSLTIQCQVDSQVTMMFWYRQQPGQSLTLIATANQGSEATYESGFVIDKFPISRPNLTFSTLTVSNMSPEDSSIYLCSSRGRGLNTEAFFGQGTRLTVV.